The 30 T cell receptor beta chains below all came from one sample that was sequenced in a study of cytomegalovirus exposure and HLA in healthy donors (TCRdb year 2017). Library generation was performed with the immunoSEQ multiplex PCR assay. The multiplex PCR relied on a mix of 60 forward primers for TCR Vbeta segments and 13 reverse primers for TCR Jbeta segments. TCRdb retrieved this table from immuneACCESS and kept in-frame rearrangements only. Not all clones are present; in checked studies, unresolved V genes account for under half, and no reason is known for the remainder. Present in this sample are fewer than 250,000 clones, roughly nine tenths of which were seen just once. 0.9% to 1.2% of the sample comes from the top ten. Sequenced sample: PBMCs. These receptors were obtained from a boy between 2 and 15 years old in good health and CMV-seronegative.

The chain uses TRBV30 and TRBJ2-3; D possibly corresponds to TRBD2 (5 bases). Deletions cut 3 bases from V and 0 bases from J, with 16 bases between. The CDR3 is made up of 16 amino acids. CDR1 and CDR2 (germline): GTSNPN, SVGIG (reference sequence). The CDR3 sequence: CAWRDAARASTDTQYF. The CDR3 DNA is TGTGCCTGGAGAGATGCGGCGCGGGCCAGCACAGATACGCAGTATTTT.

In regard to this clone: One junction end disagrees with the germline gene, perhaps due to a read error. This rearrangement joins TRBV7-9 to TRBJ2-1; tentative D call: TRBD2 (5 bases). Germline CDR1 reads SEHNR; CDR2 reads FQNEAQ (reference sequence). This CDR3 has 17 residues. The DNA for the CDR3 is TGTTCCAGCAGTCATAGTTTAGGTGGGAGTTTCTACAATGAGCAGTTCTTC. It is translated as CSSSHSLGGSFYNEQFF. Looking up the rest from reference TRBV7-9 and TRBJ2-1 gives the full variable domain: DTGVSQNPRHKITKRGQNVTFRCDPISEHNRLYWYRQTLGQGPEFLTYFQNEAQLEKSRLLSDRFSAERPKGSFSTLEIQRTEQGDSAMYLCSSSHSLGGSFYNEQFFGPGTRLTVL.

The V gene is TRBV9, the J gene TRBJ2-7; D perhaps matches TRBD2 (6 bases). This CDR3 region has 15 residues. Looked up from germline, CDR1 is SGDLS and CDR2 is YYNGEE. Trimming cost V 1 base and J 3 bases, with 14 bases left between them. CDR3 region: CASSVSSGGDYEQYF. The CDR3 DNA reads as TGTGCCAGCAGCGTATCCAGCGGAGGGGACTACGAGCAGTACTTC.

The rearrangement uses TRBV30 and TRBJ2-5, with D perhaps TRBD2 (5 bases). Germline CDR1 and CDR2: GTSNPN and SVGIG (reference sequence). V lost 0 bases and J lost 10, with 9 bases in between. The CDR3 contains 11 residues. CDR3 sequence: CAWSVLGDQYF. The DNA for the CDR3 is TGTGCCTGGAGTGTGCTCGGGGACCAGTACTTC.

The CDR3 region is CASSFDRGYNYEQYF. The DNA for the CDR3 is TGTGCCAGCAGCTTCGACCGGGGTTACAACTACGAGCAGTACTTC. The genes are TRBV7-8 and TRBJ2-7, with D tentatively TRBD2 (5 bases). CDR3 length equals 15 residues. Germline V gene sequence: CDR1 SGHVS, CDR2 FQNEAQ. The germline V and J ends were trimmed by 3 bases and 3 bases, with 15 bases remaining between them.

This clone appeared a single time. This sequence joins TRBV27 and TRBJ1-5; no firm D call. V lost 3 bases and J 4 bases, leaving 4 bases between the germline ends. The CDR3 covers 12 residues. CDR1 is MNHEY and CDR2 is SMNVEV in the germline V gene (reference sequence). CDR3 nucleotide sequence: TGTGCCAGCAGTTTTCATAATCAGCCCCAGCATTTT. Translated: CASSFHNQPQHF.

The chain joins TRBV7-3 to TRBJ2-6; 11 nucleotides agree with TRBD1. The CDR3 runs to 19 residues. Trimming cost V 5 bases and J 2 bases; bases outside gene matches: 11. Germline values: CDR1 SGHTA, CDR2 FQGTGA. The CDR3 DNA sequence: TGTGCCAGCAGCCCCAGACCGGGACAGGGGGTTACTGGGGCCAACGTCCTGACTTTC. Protein sequence: CASSPRPGQGVTGANVLTF.

The chain has TRBV29-1 and TRBJ2-7; TRBD1 aligns across 7 bases. The CDR3 length is 13 residues. Germline V gene lookup returns CDR1 SQVTM and CDR2 ANQGSEA. Trimming took 6 bases from V and 3 from J; bases not matched to a gene: 8. CDR3 sequence (DNA): TGCAGCGTCTCCGGGACAGATCACTACGAGCAGTACTTC. Translating it yields CSVSGTDHYEQYF.

The chain uses TRBV6-1 and TRBJ2-5; D is undetermined. Trimming stripped 2 bases from V and 1 base from J, with 5 bases between. Germline CDR1 reads MNHNS; CDR2 reads SASEGT. This CDR3 region has 13 residues. CDR3 sequence reads: CASSEQSQETQYF. CDR3 DNA sequence: TGTGCCAGCAGTGAACAGTCCCAAGAGACCCAGTACTTC.

The rearrangement uses TRBV29-1 and TRBJ2-3; no firm D call. The ends were cut back, 4 bases at V and 1 base at J, with 9 bases in the middle. Germline V gives CDR1 SQVTM, CDR2 ANQGSEA. The CDR3 is made up of 13 amino acids. CDR3 nucleotides: TGCAGCGTTGCGTTGGAGCGCACAGATACGCAGTATTTT. Translation: CSVALERTDTQYF.

CDR3 DNA: TGTGCCAGCAGCACTGGGACTAGCGGGAACAATGAGCAGTTCTTC. This translates into CASSTGTSGNNEQFF. The rearrangement joins TRBV7-9 to TRBJ2-1; the match to TRBD2 covers 13 bases. The ends lost 5 bases at V and 5 bases at J; junction bases unmatched: 3. The germline V gene has CDR1 SEHNR and CDR2 FQNEAQ (reference sequence). CDR3 size: 15 residues.

The rearrangement joins TRBV5-5 to TRBJ2-1, with TRBD2 identical over 9 bases. Per germline, CDR1 SGHKS and CDR2 YYEKEE (reference sequence). J lost 3 bases, V lost 1 base, and 5 bases had no gene match. The CDR3 length is 16 residues. The CDR3, as DNA: TGTGCCAGCAGCTTGCGGGCTAGCGGGGACTACAATGAGCAGTTCTTC. Amino acid sequence: CASSLRASGDYNEQFF. Drawing the rest from reference TRBV5-5 and TRBJ2-1, the complete variable domain is DAGVTQSPTHLIKTRGQQVTLRCSPISGHKSVSWYQQVLGQGPQFIFQYYEKEERGRGNFPDRFSARQFPNYSSELNVNALLLGDSALYLCASSLRASGDYNEQFFGPGTRLTVL.

The chain couples TRBV19 to TRBJ1-2; a weak D match, TRBD1 (6 bases). Germline CDR1 and CDR2: LNHDA and SQIVND (reference sequence). CDR3 length: 14 residues. V gave up 5 bases and J gave up 3 bases, with 13 bases separating them. The CDR3 bases are TGTGCCAGTAGTCCCAGGACAGCCGACTATGGCTACACCTTC. Translated, it gives CASSPRTADYGYTF.

This rearrangement joins TRBV5-6 to TRBJ2-7; weak D call: TRBD2 (5 bases). CDR3 size: 13 residues. Trimming stripped 2 bases from V and 7 bases from J, with 13 bases between. CDR1 is SGHDT and CDR2 is YYEEEE in the germline V gene. CDR3 bases: TGTGCCAGCAGCTTTGTTACCCCGGGGGAGCAGTACTTC. Protein product: CASSFVTPGEQYF.

V usage is TRBV27 and J usage is TRBJ2-5, with D tentatively TRBD1 (5 bases). Germline CDR1 and CDR2: MNHEY and SMNVEV (reference sequence). This CDR3 is built from 13 residues. V was pared by 7 bases and J by 1 base, with 10 bases between. The CDR3 loop is CASKGLPQETQYF. The CDR3 bases are TGTGCCAGCAAGGGGCTTCCCCAAGAGACCCAGTACTTC.

The chain has TRBV7-2 and TRBJ1-5; 9 bases line up with TRBD1. V was pared by 5 bases and J by 3 bases, with 5 bases of the junction left unmatched. CDR3 length equals 15 residues. The V gene's germline CDR1 is SGHTA and CDR2 FQGNSA. The CDR3: CASSVGQGHNQPQHF. For the CDR3, the DNA is TGTGCCAGCAGCGTAGGACAGGGGCACAATCAGCCCCAGCATTTT.

V usage is TRBV27 and J usage is TRBJ1-4; 7 bases agree with TRBD1. After removal of 6 bases from V and 4 bases from J, the junction contained 11 bases not matched to a gene. CDR1 MNHEY and CDR2 SMNVEV come from the germline V gene (reference sequence). The CDR3 length is 16 residues. The CDR3 DNA reads as TGTGCCAGCAGCCGACAGGGCCCCTCCATTAATGAAAAACTGTTTTTT. Protein sequence: CASSRQGPSINEKLFF.

The chain recombines TRBV30 with TRBJ1-5; D gene uncertain. The germline V gene has CDR1 GTSNPN and CDR2 SVGIG (reference sequence). V was cut by 4 bases and J by 5 bases, with 12 bases left in between. This CDR3 region has 13 residues. The CDR3 sequence: CAWTRDEDQPQHF. CDR3 nucleotides: TGTGCCTGGACCCGCGATGAGGATCAGCCCCAGCATTTT.

V and J are TRBV7-8 and TRBJ1-1; 10 nucleotides agree with TRBD1. Unmatched junction bases numbered 2, after V lost 1 base and J lost 3 bases. Germline loops: CDR1 SGHVS, CDR2 FQNEAQ. The CDR3 contains 15 residues. CDR3: CASSLGQGADTEAFF. In DNA, the CDR3 is TGTGCCAGCAGCTTAGGACAGGGGGCAGACACTGAAGCTTTCTTT.

CDR3 DNA: TGTGCCAGCAGCGTAGAGCGGGGCCCCTACGAGCAGTACTTC. Translation: CASSVERGPYEQYF. The chain links TRBV9 to TRBJ2-7; 7 nucleotides align to TRBD2. The germline V gene has CDR1 SGDLS and CDR2 YYNGEE. This CDR3 comprises 14 residues. The V segment lost 0 bases and the J segment 2 bases; nucleotides outside the gene matches: 2.

This chain joins TRBV30 and TRBJ2-7, with a tentative D call TRBD2 (6 bases). Germline assignment: CDR1 GTSNPN and CDR2 SVGIG (reference sequence). The CDR3 spans 14 residues. The V end lost 2 bases, the J end lost 13 bases, and 24 bases lay between the germline ends. The CDR3 is CAWSRGEGGTSTYF. The DNA for the CDR3 is TGTGCCTGGAGTAGGGGAGAAGGCGGGACCAGCACATACTTC.

The table lists this clone with a few counts. J is TRBJ2-1 and V is TRBV29-1; the match to TRBD2 covers 8 bases. J gave up 2 bases and V 8 bases, and 8 bases lay outside the gene matches. The length of the CDR3 is 14 residues. Germline V gene sequence: CDR1 SQVTM, CDR2 ANQGSEA. CDR3 bases: TGCAGCTCCTCCGGGACTAGGCCCTACAATGAGCAGTTCTTC. Translation: CSSSGTRPYNEQFF.

The V gene is TRBV4-1, the J gene TRBJ2-1; 11 bases are shared with TRBD2. This CDR3 has 16 residues. CDR1 and CDR2 (germline): MGHRA, YSYEKL. V shed 11 bases, J shed 4 bases, and the junction held 13 bases outside the gene matches. The CDR3 spells CACAPGLADFYNEQFF. DNA of the CDR3: TGCGCCTGTGCACCGGGACTAGCGGACTTTTACAATGAGCAGTTCTTC.

V is TRBV7-2 and J is TRBJ2-1, with TRBD1 matching 8 bases. CDR1 and CDR2 (germline): SGHTA, FQGNSA. The CDR3 totals 14 residues. Unmatched junction bases numbered 8, after V lost 5 bases and J lost 8 bases. In DNA, the CDR3 is TGTGCCAGCAGCCATAGGACAGGGAAACATGAGCAGTTCTTC. It is translated as CASSHRTGKHEQFF.

This clone was seen only once. J is TRBJ2-3 and V is TRBV18; 10 nucleotides match TRBD2. This CDR3 region has 16 residues. Germline V CDR1 and CDR2: KGHSH, LQKENI. Trimming removed 3 bases from V and 5 bases from J; junction bases left unmatched: 8. DNA of the CDR3: TGTGCCAGCTCACCGGAGCGGGAGGGCCCGAGAGATACGCAGTATTTT. This translates into CASSPEREGPRDTQYF.

CDR3 amino acids: CASSLGPRGETQYF. DNA for the CDR3: TGTGCCAGCAGCTTGGGTCCCCGAGGCGAGACCCAGTACTTC. The chain joins TRBV5-6 to TRBJ2-5; D uncertain. The CDR3 runs 14 residues. CDR1 and CDR2 (germline): SGHDT, YYEEEE. Trimming shortened V by 0 bases and J by 5 bases, and 11 bases separated the two germline ends.

The V gene is TRBV4-1, the J gene TRBJ2-7, with D possibly matching TRBD1 (6 bases). The germline CDR1 and CDR2 sequences are MGHRA and YSYEKL. V gave up 0 bases and J gave up 3 bases, with 18 bases separating them. The CDR3 is 17 amino acids. CDR3 residues: CASSQDPGDVRFYEQYF. For the CDR3, the DNA is TGCGCCAGCAGCCAAGATCCAGGGGACGTCCGGTTCTACGAGCAGTACTTC.

The CDR3, as DNA: TGCGCCAGCAGCGGACAGGGGAGGGAGACCCAGTACTTC. Amino acid sequence: CASSGQGRETQYF. The V and J genes are TRBV10-2 and TRBJ2-5; 9 bases are a match to TRBD1. This CDR3 has 13 amino acids. Germline values: CDR1 WSHSY, CDR2 SAAADI. V dropped 6 bases and J dropped 5; count of bases not matched to a gene: 4.

The CDR3 nucleotides read TGTGCCAGCAGCCGTAGCGGGACACACCTCTTCTACGAGCAGTACTTC. It translates to CASSRSGTHLFYEQYF. The chain recombines TRBV14 with TRBJ2-7; 8 nucleotides agree with TRBD2. CDR3 size: 16 residues. With 4 bases clipped from V and 3 bases from J, the junction kept 11 bases outside the gene matches. CDR1 is SGHDN and CDR2 is FVKESK in the germline V gene.

The rearrangement joins TRBV27 to TRBJ2-1; D is ambiguous. The CDR3 extends over 11 amino acids. Germline assignment: CDR1 MNHEY and CDR2 SMNVEV (reference sequence). V lost 7 bases, J lost 8 bases, and 9 bases lay in between. CDR3 nucleotides: TGTGCCAGCACCCCTCTGTATGAGCAGTTCTTC. This sequence encodes CASTPLYEQFF.